The 27 T cell receptor beta chains in this list originate from one sample, sequenced in a study of shared clonotypes between healthy human individuals. The data were produced by immunoSEQ multiplex PCR, yet TCRdb's version contains in-frame clones alone and is incomplete. Seen here are millions of clones, roughly 94% observed once, and the top ten hold under 0.15%. Sequencing was carried out using naive CD4+ T cells sorted from blood. The subset denotes: CD45RA+ positively selected. These receptors were taken from a man aged 18 to 30 in good health.

The chain combines TRBV4-2 with TRBJ2-3; a weak D match, TRBD1 (6 bases). CDR3 size: 13 residues. Trimming left V 4 bases short and J 6 bases short, with 11 bases between. Germline CDR1 LGHNA, CDR2 YNFKEQ. CDR3: CASSPLDRDTQYF. The CDR3 DNA reads as TGTGCCAGCAGCCCACTCGACAGGGATACGCAGTATTTT.

The CDR3 DNA is TGTGCCAGCAGCGTAGGATGGGATACGCAGTATTTT. Protein: CASSVGWDTQYF. The chain carries TRBV9 and TRBJ2-3; D unclear. Per germline, CDR1 SGDLS and CDR2 YYNGEE. The length of the CDR3 is 12 residues. Deletions cut 0 bases from V and 6 bases from J, with 5 bases between.

The gene calls are TRBV7-2 and TRBJ1-2; 7 bases line up with TRBD1. Losses at the gene ends were 3 bases for V and 7 bases for J; bases not matched to a gene: 11. Germline V gene lookup returns CDR1 SGHTA and CDR2 FQGNSA. The CDR3 consists of 15 residues. This CDR3 reads CASSLAPGQGGGYTF. CDR3 sequence (DNA): TGTGCCAGCAGCTTGGCCCCCGGGCAGGGGGGTGGCTACACCTTC.

The genes are TRBV6-1 and TRBJ2-7; no firm D call. Between the trimmed V and J ends, which lost 1 base and 6 bases, there was a span of 10 bases. The CDR3 has 13 amino acids. The germline gives CDR1 MNHNS, CDR2 SASEGT. The CDR3: CASSEEPLGEQYF. CDR3 DNA sequence: TGTGCCAGCAGTGAAGAACCCCTCGGCGAGCAGTACTTC.

The rearrangement links TRBV28 to TRBJ2-7; D uncertain. The CDR3 covers 11 residues. CDR1 and CDR2 (germline): MDHEN, SYDVKM. The ends were cut back, 2 bases at V and 4 bases at J, with 3 bases in the middle. The CDR3 spells CASSLEYEQYF. CDR3 nucleotide sequence: TGTGCCAGCAGTTTAGAGTACGAGCAGTACTTC.

The chain is built from TRBV4-1 and TRBJ2-7; D unclear. Germline values: CDR1 MGHRA, CDR2 YSYEKL. The V and J ends lost 0 bases and 4 bases respectively, with 7 bases between them. The CDR3 is 13 residues long. CDR3 bases: TGCGCCAGCAGCCAAGACCTATGGTACGAGCAGTACTTC. Its protein product is CASSQDLWYEQYF.

This chain joins TRBV5-1 and TRBJ1-3; 8 bases are shared with TRBD1. CDR1 is SGHRS and CDR2 is YFSETQ in the germline V gene. This CDR3 region has 16 residues. With V trimmed by 0 bases and J by 3 bases, 5 bases remained unmatched. The CDR3 spells CASSLDPGTGGNTIYF. The CDR3 coding sequence is TGCGCCAGCAGCTTGGATCCCGGGACAGGTGGAAACACCATATATTTT.

The rearrangement uses TRBV6-5 and TRBJ2-7; 12 bases map to TRBD2. Germline CDR1 reads MNHEY; CDR2 reads SVGAGI. After removal of 6 bases from V and 9 bases from J, the junction contained 12 bases not matched to a gene. This CDR3 spans 15 amino acids. The chain's CDR3 is CASSQLAGGGAGQYF. For the CDR3, the DNA is TGTGCCAGCAGCCAACTAGCGGGAGGCGGGGCCGGGCAGTACTTC.

The chain employs TRBV5-6 and TRBJ2-1; 11 nucleotides align to TRBD2. The CDR3 covers 16 residues. The germline V gene has CDR1 SGHDT and CDR2 YYEEEE. The trim removed 0 bases at V and 6 bases at J, leaving 5 bases unmatched. The CDR3 DNA sequence: TGTGCCAGCAGCTTGGAAGGACTAGCGGGCTTCAATGAGCAGTTCTTC. The encoded protein is CASSLEGLAGFNEQFF. Supplemented by reference TRBV5-6 and TRBJ2-1, the full variable domain reads DAGVTQSPTHLIKTRGQQVTLRCSPKSGHDTVSWYQQALGQGPQFIFQYYEEEERQRGNFPDRFSGHQFPNYSSELNVNALLLGDSALYLCASSLEGLAGFNEQFFGPGTRLTVL.

The DNA of the CDR3 is TGTGCCAGCAGCTTAGTAGGTTCAGGGGGCAACACCGGGGAGCTGTTTTTT. It is translated as CASSLVGSGGNTGELFF. The chain is built from TRBV11-2 and TRBJ2-2, with TRBD1 identical over 8 bases. The germline V gene has CDR1 SGHAT and CDR2 FQNNGV. This CDR3 has 17 amino acids. The V and J ends lost 1 base and 2 bases, in that order; junction bases with no gene match: 6.

V and J are TRBV11-3 and TRBJ1-3, with a possible D match to TRBD1 (5 bases). The CDR3 is 15 residues long. V shed 8 bases and J shed 2 bases, with 16 bases lying between them. Germline V gene data show CDR1 as SGHNT and CDR2 as YENEEA. CDR3 sequence reads: CASAASGFPGNTIYF. CDR3 sequence (DNA): TGTGCCAGCGCCGCTTCAGGGTTCCCTGGAAACACCATATATTTT.

This chain joins TRBV28 and TRBJ2-7; D gene ambiguous. V was shortened by 2 bases and J by 7 bases, with 9 bases between the two germline ends. Germline assignment: CDR1 MDHEN and CDR2 SYDVKM. This CDR3 spans 12 amino acids. The CDR3 region has the DNA TGTGCCAGCAGTTTAAACGTGGCGGAGCAGTACTTC. Translation: CASSLNVAEQYF. Full variable domain (remainder filled in from reference TRBV28 and TRBJ2-7): DVKVTQSSRYLVKRTGEKVFLECVQDMDHENMFWYRQDPGLGLRLIYFSYDVKMKEKGDIPEGYSVSREKKERFSLILESASTNQTSMYLCASSLNVAEQYFGPGTRLTVT.

This chain connects TRBV5-1 to TRBJ2-7, with D unclear. The germline V gene encodes CDR1 SGHRS and CDR2 YFSETQ. V gave up 2 bases and J gave up 0 bases, with 9 bases separating them. The CDR3 runs 14 residues. The CDR3 loop is CASSFWDSSYEQYF. CDR3 in DNA: TGCGCCAGCAGCTTTTGGGATTCCTCCTACGAGCAGTACTTC. Together with reference TRBV5-1 and TRBJ2-7, the CDR3 gives the full variable domain: KAGVTQTPRYLIKTRGQQVTLSCSPISGHRSVSWYQQTPGQGLQFLFEYFSETQRNKGNFPGRFSGRQFSNSRSEMNVSTLELGDSALYLCASSFWDSSYEQYFGPGTRLTVT.

The J gene is TRBJ2-2, the V gene TRBV6-5, with D possibly being TRBD2 (6 bases). The CDR3 spans 14 residues. In germline, CDR1 is MNHEY, CDR2 SVGAGI. V lost 6 bases, J lost 5 bases, and 13 bases lay in between. CDR3 coding DNA: TGTGCCAGCAGCCTACGGGAGTTAACCGGGGAGCTGTTTTTT. It translates to CASSLRELTGELFF.

The rearrangement uses TRBV10-2 and TRBJ1-2; D may be TRBD1 (5 bases). Germline values: CDR1 WSHSY, CDR2 SAAADI. V dropped 3 bases and J dropped 5 bases, with 22 bases sitting between them. CDR3 length: 17 residues. CDR3 protein: CASSDGGAVETRYGYTF. DNA for the CDR3: TGCGCCAGCAGTGACGGAGGGGCGGTTGAGACGAGGTATGGCTACACCTTC.

The chain links TRBV7-2 to TRBJ1-3; D remains unclear. The V gene lost 1 base and the J gene lost 0 bases, with 7 bases spanning the gap. Looked up from germline, CDR1 is SGHTA and CDR2 is FQGNSA. The CDR3 covers 15 residues. CDR3 protein: CASSLDRYSGNTIYF. Here the CDR3 DNA reads TGTGCCAGCAGCTTAGATCGCTACTCTGGAAACACCATATATTTT.

The rearrangement uses TRBV5-5 and TRBJ2-1; 11 bases agree with TRBD2. There are 16 residues in the CDR3. V trimming: 2 bases; J trimming: 4 bases; junction bases outside the gene matches: 5. Germline CDR1 SGHKS, CDR2 YYEKEE (reference sequence). The CDR3 DNA reads as TGTGCCAGCAGCTTATTTGGGACTAGCGGATACAATGAGCAGTTCTTC. It translates to CASSLFGTSGYNEQFF.

The chain employs TRBV5-1 and TRBJ1-3; 9 nucleotides align to TRBD1. V lost 7 bases to trimming and J lost 4 bases; unmatched junction nucleotides: 9. This CDR3 has 15 amino acids. The germline V gene encodes CDR1 SGHRS and CDR2 YFSETQ. The CDR3 DNA is TGCGCCAGCCGGGGACAGGGAACTTTAGGAAACACCATATATTTT. This codes for CASRGQGTLGNTIYF.

This clone was seen a single time. The same CDR3 can be traced to other DNA sequences in this sample. CDR3: CASSQAGRASYNEQFF. CDR3 DNA sequence: TGCGCCAGCAGCCAAGCTGGCAGGGCTTCCTACAATGAGCAGTTCTTC. The rearrangement links TRBV4-1 to TRBJ2-1; D is possibly TRBD1 (5 bases). Germline V gives CDR1 MGHRA, CDR2 YSYEKL. The CDR3 runs 16 residues. The ends were cut back, 1 base at V and 1 base at J, with 11 bases in the middle.

This chain links TRBV19 with TRBJ2-7; 7 nucleotides align to TRBD1. Germline assignment: CDR1 LNHDA and CDR2 SQIVND (reference sequence). J was trimmed by 6 bases and V by 4 bases; bases with no gene match: 15. The CDR3 loop spans 16 amino acids. CDR3 loop: CASSTQGPGAVSEQYF. CDR3 DNA sequence: TGTGCCAGTAGTACACAGGGGCCCGGGGCGGTTTCCGAGCAGTACTTC.

The V call is TRBV6-5, the J call TRBJ2-2; 7 bases line up with TRBD1. Germline lookup yields CDR1 MNHEY and CDR2 SVGAGI. This CDR3 comprises 15 residues. J gave up 6 bases and V 5 bases, and 9 bases lay outside the gene matches. CDR3 loop: CASSAPTGFPGELFF. In DNA form, the CDR3 reads TGTGCCAGCAGTGCCCCGACAGGGTTCCCCGGGGAGCTGTTTTTT.

J is TRBJ1-4 and V is TRBV25-1; D gene ambiguous. Germline V gives CDR1 MGHDK, CDR2 SYGVNS. The CDR3 has 15 residues. Trimming pared 4 bases from V and 5 bases from J, leaving 14 bases between. CDR3 DNA: TGTGCCAGCAGTGCCCCGGCGGGAGGGAATGAAAAACTGTTTTTT. This gives the protein CASSAPAGGNEKLFF.

J is TRBJ1-6 and V is TRBV15; D not resolved. The CDR3 consists of 15 residues. Germline V gene data show CDR1 as LNHNV and CDR2 as YYDKDF (reference sequence). Trimming took 0 bases from V and 8 from J, leaving 11 bases between them. The CDR3 DNA reads as TGTGCCACCAGCAGAGATCTAGCCGGGGATTCACCCCTCCACTTT. Its translation is CATSRDLAGDSPLHF.

J is TRBJ2-3 and V is TRBV19; 8 bases fit TRBD1. This CDR3 is built from 14 residues. J was trimmed by 2 bases and V by 3 bases; bases with no gene match: 1. Germline V gene sequence: CDR1 LNHDA, CDR2 SQIVND (reference sequence). In DNA, the CDR3 is TGTGCCAGTAGTATTCAGGGGGCCACAGATACGCAGTATTTT. This encodes CASSIQGATDTQYF.

The chain links TRBV2 to TRBJ1-2, with a tentative D call TRBD1 (5 bases). From germline, CDR1 is SNHLY and CDR2 FYNNEI. Trimming removed 6 bases at V and 4 bases at J, with 12 bases between. The CDR3 covers 13 residues. CDR3 nucleotide sequence: TGTGCCAGCAGATCTATGGGGCTCTATGGCTACACCTTC. Translated, it gives CASRSMGLYGYTF.

Comments on this clone: Other nucleotide sequences in the sample specify the same CDR3. The chain recombines TRBV19 with TRBJ1-5, with 10 bases aligning to TRBD1. CDR3 length: 13 amino acids. Per the germline V gene, CDR1 is LNHDA and CDR2 is SQIVND (reference sequence). V lost 5 bases to trimming and J lost 5 bases; unmatched junction nucleotides: 0. Here the CDR3 reads CASSGTGDQPQHF. The CDR3, as DNA: TGTGCCAGTAGTGGGACAGGGGATCAGCCCCAGCATTTT.

The J gene is TRBJ1-1, the V gene TRBV12-5; D gene ambiguous. This CDR3 spans 14 amino acids. Germline V gene lookup returns CDR1 LGHNT and CDR2 FRNRAP. Trimming pared 6 bases from V and 0 bases from J, leaving 11 bases between. The CDR3 loop is CASGPPYMNTEAFF. The CDR3 DNA reads TGTGCTAGTGGCCCCCCTTACATGAACACTGAAGCTTTCTTT.